The source of this TCR beta chain is a study of human T cells and chemical hapten exposure. Study information: Per-sample TCR yields varied mainly from small pooled library volume differences.

This clonotype showed up many times. In germline, CDR1 is SQVTM, CDR2 ANQGSEA. This CDR3 spans 13 amino acids. V was pared by 1 base and J by 4 bases, with 9 bases between. As for time point: healthy volunteer bleed at 2 weeks. Unfractionated whole blood yielded total RNA. Within the library, unique molecular identifiers were attached to each individual cDNA molecule. Under the authors' procedure: With a range of roughly 23,224 to 690,600, the median per sample was about 92,000 TCRs. TCRdb reprocessed the RACE reads via MiXCR and lists one record per CDR3 protein. The V and J calls reflect TCRdb's pipeline rather than the authors' work. The table includes approximately 44,000 distinct CDR3 sequences, 4.4% detected once.

The V call is TRBV29-1, the J call TRBJ2-3; no clear D. The TCR sequence derives from a human donor in good health. Some clones in this sample may be carry-over from other donors' samples. The sequenced sample consisted of whole blood. CDR3 DNA: TGCAGCGTTGAAGCCGGTGCGGCAGATACGCAGTATTTT. Translation: CSVEAGAADTQYF.